The present entry profiles one T cell receptor (beta chain) with its context. CDR1 and CDR2 (germline): LNHDA, SQIVND (reference sequence). This CDR3 region has 15 residues. V was pared by 4 bases and J by 1 base, with 12 bases between. The data were taken from a study of blood T cell repertoires in COVID-19. The wider study: Spain, Italy and the United States supplied samples that represented acute and convalescent COVID-19. T cells, B-cell-depleted T cells, or PBMCs supplied cDNA or gDNA.

Only in-frame clones appear in the TCRdb table, and some are missing; sequencing was by immunoSEQ multiplex PCR. The sample contains 13,000 or so clones, 83% of which appear only once. The sequencing input was peripheral blood. The source of this sequence is a man aged 40-49 years with active or convalescent COVID-19. This chain joins TRBV19 and TRBJ2-3, with a weak D call TRBD2 (5 bases). CDR3 region: CASSSRSSRTDTQYF. CDR3 nucleotide sequence: TGTGCCAGTAGTAGCCGGTCTAGCCGCACAGATACGCAGTATTTT.